The 3 T cell receptor beta chains below all came from one sample that was sequenced in a study of memory CD8 T cells in hepatitis C reinfection. Generated by immunoSEQ multiplex PCR, the TCRdb table keeps only in-frame clones and is missing some. The sample records about 46,000 clones, approximately 89% being singletons. The sample's time point: late/post reinfection, 12 to 24 weeks after detection. No in vitro expansion preceded TCR sequencing of the sorted cells. The sequencing input was naive CD8+ T cells sorted from blood. Receptors originate from a man between 18 and 35 years old with hepatitis C virus infection.

This chain connects TRBV6-1 to TRBJ1-1, with D perhaps TRBD1 (5 bases). The CDR3 length is 15 residues. Germline-derived CDR1 and CDR2 are MNHNS and SASEGT. V was trimmed by 6 bases and J by 5 bases, leaving 19 bases between them. The CDR3 loop is CASRPGRGGRTEAFF. The DNA for the CDR3 is TGTGCCAGCAGGCCGGGCCGGGGGGGAAGGACTGAAGCTTTCTTT.

With regard to this clone: The sample contains more than one DNA sequence encoding this CDR3. V usage is TRBV27 and J usage is TRBJ1-5; no definite D call. CDR1 and CDR2 (germline): MNHEY, SMNVEV (reference sequence). The CDR3 is 13 amino acids. Trimming took 6 bases from V and 1 from J, leaving 7 bases between them. This CDR3 is CASSLSSNQPQHF. The CDR3 nucleotides are TGTGCCAGCAGCCTATCAAGCAATCAGCCCCAGCATTTT.

V gene TRBV7-2 combines with J gene TRBJ1-2; the D is unclear. The germline gives CDR1 SGHTA, CDR2 FQGNSA. CDR3 length equals 15 residues. Trimming took off 0 bases at V and 1 base at J, with 9 bases between the two ends. CDR3 nucleotides: TGTGCCAGCAGCTTAGCGCGAGGCGGTAACTATGGCTACACCTTC. Its translation is CASSLARGGNYGYTF.